The source of this TCR beta chain is a study of T cells after yellow fever vaccination (dated by TCRdb to about 2019). For the study in its entirety: The SMART-Seq v4 Ultra Low Input RNA kit was used to prepare libraries from fractions with low cell numbers. Bulk TCR alpha and beta repertoires were sequenced longitudinally to track T-cell clones before and after primary and booster YFV17D yellow fever vaccination. Two healthy male donors made up the cohort, one aged 18 to 30 years and the other aged 30 to 40 years. Blood was drawn at multiple timepoints before and after primary and secondary immunization, with bulk PBMC replicates and cell subsets isolated. Overall study results and their limits: Computational filtering was required because FACS-sorted repertoires could contain abundant contaminating clonotypes from the bulk population. Because only two donors were included in the study, the extent to which the findings can be generalized is limited. The secondary T-cell response was weaker than the primary response but faster, peaking on day 5 instead of day 15. After the booster, most of the clones that had expanded following primary vaccination were detected again (around 95% of CD4 and around 87% of CD8), which suggests that memory was broadly maintained. A small fraction of clonotypes appeared in both the CD4 and CD8 compartments, likely as a result of convergent recombination.

TCR cDNA was synthesized by 5'RACE template switching, which introduced a universal primer site and unique molecular identifiers. Priming for cDNA synthesis came from both the TCR alpha and TCR beta constant segments. Library amplification used two PCR steps, and the second PCR step added sample barcodes and sequencing adapters. Sequencing of libraries was done on Illumina HiSeq 2500 (2x100 bp) or NovaSeq (2x150 bp). The study's own analysis went as follows. Demultiplexing of reads and collapsing into UMI consensus sequences were performed with MIGEC, and V(D)J alignment was carried out with MiXCR. Vaccine-responding clonotypes were identified with edgeR using replicate PBMC samples, with FDR below 0.01 and a log2 fold change above 5 up to day 15 being required. Bulk clonotypes were assigned CD4 or CD8 identity according to which sequenced CD4 or CD8 repertoire held them at higher abundance. The public reads were reanalyzed by TCRdb: fastp trimming at Q25, MiXCR alignment, in-frame beta chains only. Each entry merges the rows of one CDR3 protein and shows their most common DNA and genes. These V and J calls are TCRdb output, not the study's own analysis. Recorded for this sample are 300,000 or so distinct CDR3 sequences; around 8.1% of them occurred a single time. Approximately 16% of the sample belongs to the ten largest clones.

The treatment or condition label, read with the paper, signifies: live attenuated yellow fever vaccine strain. Two biological replicates of bulk PBMCs were collected at each blood-draw timepoint. PBMCs were isolated from peripheral blood using a standard Ficoll-Paque protocol. RNA was extracted with TriZol from bulk PBMCs, CD4 and CD8 fractions, and dextramer-positive and dextramer-negative fractions. Notes on this clonotype: What this receptor recognizes is not known. Base qualities are not at hand, and no much larger clone is one base apart.

Reading from cysteine to phenylalanine, the CDR3 counts 15 amino acids. Solely the CDR3 DNA is kept, with 45 bases framed from the first base. The V end gives up 2 bases and the J end 6 bases, leaving 9 bases in the junction not matched to a gene. CDR1 and CDR2, per the germline V gene, are SGHTA and FQGNSA. This specimen was PBMCs, taken about 49 days after the first yellow fever vaccination. The rearranged chain carries TRBV7-2 and TRBJ2-5, and 7 junction bases match TRBD2. The origin of this receptor is a young man who received the YFV17D yellow fever vaccine. In nucleotide form, the sequence is TGTGCCAGCAGCTTATCAACTAGCGTTGGGCAGACCCAGTACTTC. The encoded protein is CASSLSTSVGQTQYF.